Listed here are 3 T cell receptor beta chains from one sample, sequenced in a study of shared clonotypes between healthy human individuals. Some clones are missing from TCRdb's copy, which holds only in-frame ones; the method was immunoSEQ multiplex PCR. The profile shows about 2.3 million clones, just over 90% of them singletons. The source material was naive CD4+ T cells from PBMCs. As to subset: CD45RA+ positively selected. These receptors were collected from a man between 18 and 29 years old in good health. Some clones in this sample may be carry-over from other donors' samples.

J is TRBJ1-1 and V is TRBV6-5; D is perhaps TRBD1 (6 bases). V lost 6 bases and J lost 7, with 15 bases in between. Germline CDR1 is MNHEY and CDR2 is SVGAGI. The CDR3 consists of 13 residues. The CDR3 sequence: CASSPRGHFEAFF. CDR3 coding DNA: TGTGCCAGCAGCCCCAGGGGACACTTTGAAGCTTTCTTT.

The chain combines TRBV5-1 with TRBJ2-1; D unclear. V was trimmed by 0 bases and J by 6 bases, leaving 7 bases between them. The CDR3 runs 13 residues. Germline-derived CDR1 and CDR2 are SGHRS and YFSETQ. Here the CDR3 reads CASSLEPANEQFF. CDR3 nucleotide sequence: TGCGCCAGCAGCTTGGAACCGGCCAATGAGCAGTTCTTC. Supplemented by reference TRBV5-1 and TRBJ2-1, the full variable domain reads KAGVTQTPRYLIKTRGQQVTLSCSPISGHRSVSWYQQTPGQGLQFLFEYFSETQRNKGNFPGRFSGRQFSNSRSEMNVSTLELGDSALYLCASSLEPANEQFFGPGTRLTVL.

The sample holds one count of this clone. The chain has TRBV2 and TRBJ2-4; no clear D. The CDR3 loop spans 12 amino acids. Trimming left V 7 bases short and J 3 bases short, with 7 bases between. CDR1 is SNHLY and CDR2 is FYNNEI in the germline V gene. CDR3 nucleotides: TGTGCCAGCAACCAGGACAAAAACATTCAGTACTTC. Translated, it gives CASNQDKNIQYF. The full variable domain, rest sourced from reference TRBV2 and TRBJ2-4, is EPEVTQTPSHQVTQMGQEVILRCVPISNHLYFYWYRQILGQKVEFLVSFYNNEISEKSEIFDDQFSVERPDGSNFTLKIRSTKLEDSAMYFCASNQDKNIQYFGAGTRLSVL.